The clone carrying this T cell receptor (beta chain) showed up just once. Its specificity is not known. This record belongs to a study of blood T cells in healthy people across ages. General study results and limits: Per million T cells, TCR beta diversity dropped roughly linearly as age increased. There was a strong correlation between TCR beta diversity and naive T cell percentage.

For the second PCR, which ran for roughly 6 to 11 cycles, a sample-barcoded 5' primer and a J-beta primer mix were used. MiXCR was run by TCRdb on the 5' RACE reads, yielding one entry per CDR3 protein. The sample shows about 1.7 million distinct CDR3 sequences, roughly 30% of them seen only once. The CDR3 loop spans 15 amino acids. With 1 base removed from V and 3 bases from J, the gap between germline ends came to 13 bases. Germline CDR1 and CDR2: LGHNA and YSLEER. This chain links TRBV4-3 with TRBJ2-7; possible D gene TRBD1, 5 bases. Sequenced material: blood. The sequence derives from a woman in her twenties or thirties in good health. The DNA for the CDR3 is TGCGCCAGCAGCCAAGTGGTTGCAGGGAACTACGAGCAGTACTTC. Translating it yields CASSQVVAGNYEQYF.